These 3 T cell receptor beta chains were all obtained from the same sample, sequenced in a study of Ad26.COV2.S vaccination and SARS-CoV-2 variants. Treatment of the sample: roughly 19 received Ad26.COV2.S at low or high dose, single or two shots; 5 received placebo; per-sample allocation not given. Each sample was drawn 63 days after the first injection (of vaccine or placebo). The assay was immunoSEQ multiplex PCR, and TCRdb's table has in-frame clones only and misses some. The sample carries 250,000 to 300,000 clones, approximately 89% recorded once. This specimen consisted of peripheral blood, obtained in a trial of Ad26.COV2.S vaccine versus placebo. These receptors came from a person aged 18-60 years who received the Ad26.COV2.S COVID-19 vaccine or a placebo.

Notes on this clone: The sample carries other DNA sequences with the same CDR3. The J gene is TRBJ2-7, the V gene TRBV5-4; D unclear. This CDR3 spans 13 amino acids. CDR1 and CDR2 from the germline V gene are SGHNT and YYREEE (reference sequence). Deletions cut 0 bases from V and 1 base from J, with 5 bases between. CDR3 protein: CASSLVGSYEQYF. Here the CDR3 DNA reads TGTGCCAGCAGCTTGGTCGGGTCCTACGAGCAGTACTTC.

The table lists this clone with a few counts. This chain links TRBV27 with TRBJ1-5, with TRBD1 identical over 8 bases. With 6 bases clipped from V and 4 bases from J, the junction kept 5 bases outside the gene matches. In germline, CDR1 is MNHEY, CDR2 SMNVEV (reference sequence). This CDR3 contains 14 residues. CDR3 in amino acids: CASRRTGRNQPQHF. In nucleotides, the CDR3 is TGTGCCAGCAGAAGGACAGGGCGGAATCAGCCCCAGCATTTT.

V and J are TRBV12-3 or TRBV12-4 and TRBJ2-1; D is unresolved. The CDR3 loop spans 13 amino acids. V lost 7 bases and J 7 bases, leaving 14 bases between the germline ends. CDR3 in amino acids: CASTPAGANEQFF. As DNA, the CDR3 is TGTGCCAGCACCCCCGCTGGCGCTAATGAGCAGTTCTTC.